The T cell receptor beta chain under discussion was sequenced for a study of glioma-infiltrating T cells. General study findings and limits: Above-expected tissue-blood divergence occurred in all gliomas, most in low-grade ones. Tissue and blood shared very few CDR3 sequences.

On this clonotype itself: Antigen specificity is unknown. A much larger clone lies a single base off, so this may be a read error.

The iRepertoire nested amplicon-rescue multiplex PCR amplified TCR alpha and beta CDR3s from RNA. One-step reverse transcription and amplification started from approximately 100-400 ng of tissue mRNA or PBMC total RNA. One entry per CDR3 protein, called by TCRdb with MiXCR from the multiplex PCR reads. In the table there are about 89,000 distinct CDR3 sequences, 23% of which are singletons. V was trimmed by 0 bases and J by 5 bases, leaving 15 bases between them. The CDR3 is 16 residues long. CDR1 and CDR2 (germline): SGHNT, YYREEE (reference sequence). Sequenced material: glioma tissue, nonneoplastic brain tissue, or PBMCs (not recorded which). The chain recombines TRBV5-4 with TRBJ1-3, with D perhaps TRBD1 (5 bases). The TCR was taken from a human donor with low-grade glioma or glioblastoma, undergoing nonglioma brain surgery, or in good health (not recorded which). The CDR3 DNA follows: TGTGCCAGCAGCTTGGGCCAGGGAGTTTCACGAAACACCATATATTTT. This sequence encodes CASSLGQGVSRNTIYF.